The 27 T cell receptor beta chains reported below all come from one sample, sequenced in a study of blood T cell repertoires in COVID-19. Assay used: immunoSEQ multiplex PCR; TCRdb lists only in-frame clones, some missing. This table has approximately 260,000 clones, about 86% appearing once. Sequenced sample: PBMCs or T cells enriched from blood (not recorded which). The receptors stem from a woman aged 35 to 49 with acute COVID-19.

This clone was seen once. The rearrangement links TRBV5-1 to TRBJ1-5; tentatively, D is TRBD1 (6 bases). This CDR3 has 15 amino acids. Trimming removed 0 bases at V and 3 bases at J, with 10 bases between. Looked up from germline, CDR1 is SGHRS and CDR2 is YFSETQ. The CDR3 nucleotides are TGCGCCAGCAGCTTGGCAGGACAGCCCAATCAGCCCCAGCATTTT. It codes for CASSLAGQPNQPQHF.

This clone has only a few counts. V usage is TRBV19 and J usage is TRBJ2-1; 7 bases agree with TRBD1. The germline V gene encodes CDR1 LNHDA and CDR2 SQIVND (reference sequence). The CDR3 consists of 14 residues. Unmatched junction bases numbered 5, after V lost 0 bases and J lost 9 bases. The DNA of the CDR3 is TGTGCCAGTAGTATAGACGAGGGGGCGGGTGAGCAGTTCTTC. This encodes CASSIDEGAGEQFF.

The chain uses TRBV2 and TRBJ1-1; D unclear. In germline, CDR1 is SNHLY, CDR2 FYNNEI. The germline V and J ends were trimmed by 8 bases and 5 bases, with 12 bases remaining between them. The CDR3 contains 12 residues. The CDR3 here is CASSARGTEAFF. The CDR3 bases are TGTGCCAGCTCGGCACGAGGAACTGAAGCTTTCTTT. Full variable domain (missing parts from reference TRBV2 and TRBJ1-1): EPEVTQTPSHQVTQMGQEVILRCVPISNHLYFYWYRQILGQKVEFLVSFYNNEISEKSEIFDDQFSVERPDGSNFTLKIRSTKLEDSAMYFCASSARGTEAFFGQGTRLTVV.

The chain uses TRBV5-5 and TRBJ2-5; 11 nucleotides line up with TRBD2. The CDR3 covers 15 residues. Trimming removed 3 bases from V and 4 bases from J; junction bases left unmatched: 5. Germline-derived CDR1 and CDR2 are SGHKS and YYEKEE (reference sequence). CDR3 sequence reads: CASSSVAGGGETQYF. In nucleotides, the CDR3 is TGTGCCAGCAGCTCAGTAGCGGGAGGGGGAGAGACCCAGTACTTC.

The chain joins TRBV5-6 to TRBJ2-3, with D hard to call. Between the trimmed V and J ends, which lost 4 bases and 6 bases, there was a span of 15 bases. The CDR3 runs to 14 residues. CDR1 and CDR2 (germline): SGHDT, YYEEEE. CDR3: CASSVGGLGDTQYF. In nucleotides, the CDR3 is TGTGCCAGCAGCGTAGGTGGGCTTGGGGATACGCAGTATTTT.

CDR3 in amino acids: CASSLFRKNTEAFF. CDR3 coding DNA: TGTGCCAGCAGCTTATTCAGGAAAAACACTGAAGCTTTCTTT. This rearrangement joins TRBV11-3 to TRBJ1-1; D gene uncertain. The CDR3 is 14 amino acids. Looked up from germline, CDR1 is SGHNT and CDR2 is YENEEA. Deletions cut 2 bases from V and 2 bases from J, with 9 bases between.

This clone was recorded a few times. V gene TRBV10-3 combines with J gene TRBJ2-3, with 10 bases aligning to TRBD2. Germline CDR1 reads ENHRY; CDR2 reads SYGVKD. The CDR3 consists of 15 residues. V shed 11 bases and J 0 bases; nucleotides not matched to a gene: 8. The CDR3 region is CASQGTSESTDTQYF. CDR3 coding DNA: TGTGCCTCGCAGGGGACTAGCGAGAGCACAGATACGCAGTATTTT.

This chain uses TRBV9 with TRBJ2-1; no clear D gene. CDR3 length: 14 amino acids. Trimming cost V 5 bases and J 5 bases, with 14 bases left between them. Looked up from germline, CDR1 is SGDLS and CDR2 is YYNGEE. In nucleotides, the CDR3 is TGTGCCAGCAGTGGCCGAGACACCAACAATGAGCAGTTCTTC. Its protein product is CASSGRDTNNEQFF.

V is TRBV19 and J is TRBJ2-2; D unclear. Germline lookup yields CDR1 LNHDA and CDR2 SQIVND (reference sequence). V shed 2 bases and J shed 7 bases, with 8 bases lying between them. The CDR3 sequence is 13 residues long. CDR3 region: CASSISVGGELFF. Written as DNA, the CDR3 is TGTGCCAGTAGTATAAGCGTAGGCGGGGAGCTGTTTTTT.

Only one count was recorded for this clone. The chain employs TRBV5-8 and TRBJ2-7, with 10 bases identical to TRBD2. V trimming: 4 bases; J trimming: 2 bases; junction bases outside the gene matches: 6. Looked up from germline, CDR1 is SGHTS and CDR2 is YDEGEE. This CDR3 is 15 amino acids long. Here the CDR3 reads CASSPRTSGTYEQYF. Written as DNA, the CDR3 is TGTGCCAGCAGCCCCCGGACTAGCGGTACCTACGAGCAGTACTTC.

The rearrangement links TRBV5-1 to TRBJ2-7; 14 nucleotides align to TRBD2. This CDR3 is 17 amino acids long. The trim removed 8 bases at V and 3 bases at J, leaving 13 bases unmatched. CDR1 is SGHRS, CDR2 YFSETQ, per germline. The CDR3 reads CARGLAGGALLGYEQYF. The CDR3 coding sequence is TGCGCCAGAGGACTAGCGGGAGGTGCTCTTCTTGGCTACGAGCAGTACTTC.

In DNA form, the CDR3 reads TGTGCCAGTAGCCTAGGATCGCACACAGATACGCAGTATTTT. It is translated as CASSLGSHTDTQYF. The chain has TRBV19 and TRBJ2-3; D uncertain. Germline CDR1 is LNHDA and CDR2 is SQIVND (reference sequence). The CDR3 runs to 14 residues. V lost 6 bases and J 2 bases, leaving 12 bases between the germline ends.

This chain links TRBV11-3 with TRBJ2-1, with 10 bases lining up with TRBD1. This CDR3 has 18 residues. Germline CDR1 SGHNT, CDR2 YENEEA. V lost 0 bases to trimming and J lost 7 bases; unmatched junction nucleotides: 12. CDR3 bases: TGTGCCAGCAGCTTAGATTCTAGGGACAGGGGATGGGGGAATGAGCAGTTCTTC. This codes for CASSLDSRDRGWGNEQFF.

The V call is TRBV7-8, the J call TRBJ1-6; tentatively, D is TRBD1 (5 bases). The CDR3 length is 15 residues. The germline CDR1 and CDR2 sequences are SGHVS and FQNEAQ. The ends were cut back, 3 bases at V and 10 bases at J, with 16 bases in the middle. CDR3: CASSLGQGVGSPLHF. In DNA, the CDR3 is TGTGCCAGCAGCTTGGGGCAGGGCGTTGGGTCACCCCTCCACTTT.

The chain uses TRBV27 and TRBJ1-1, with D tentatively TRBD1 (5 bases). The CDR3 is made up of 16 amino acids. Germline assignment: CDR1 MNHEY and CDR2 SMNVEV (reference sequence). V was pared by 5 bases and J by 3 bases, with 19 bases between. The CDR3 region has the DNA TGTGCCAGCAGTCCATGGCCAGGGATGTCGGACACTGAAGCTTTCTTT. Amino acids: CASSPWPGMSDTEAFF.

J is TRBJ2-3 and V is TRBV7-9, with 13 bases identical to TRBD2. The V and J ends lost 3 bases and 0 bases, in that order; junction bases with no gene match: 3. The V gene's germline CDR1 is SEHNR and CDR2 FQNEAQ (reference sequence). The CDR3 runs 17 residues. CDR3 protein: CASSLGLAGPSTDTQYF. The CDR3 region has the DNA TGTGCCAGCAGCTTGGGACTAGCGGGACCTAGCACAGATACGCAGTATTTT.

The V and J genes are TRBV9 and TRBJ1-1; 7 positions match TRBD1. Germline CDR1 reads SGDLS; CDR2 reads YYNGEE. The length of the CDR3 is 15 residues. J gave up 4 bases and V 3 bases, and 9 bases lay outside the gene matches. For the CDR3, the DNA is TGTGCCAGCAGCGCACAGGGGAGAGGTGTCACTGAAGCTTTCTTT. Translating it yields CASSAQGRGVTEAFF.

CDR3 in amino acids: CASSLGRESEQFF. DNA for the CDR3: TGTGCCAGCAGTCTAGGGAGGGAGAGTGAGCAGTTCTTC. The genes are TRBV2 and TRBJ2-1; the match to TRBD2 covers 7 bases. Germline-derived CDR1 and CDR2 are SNHLY and FYNNEI. The CDR3 is 13 residues long. V gave up 5 bases and J gave up 9 bases; unmatched junction bases: 7.

The chain has TRBV9 and TRBJ1-1, with 9 bases matching TRBD1. V was pared by 0 bases and J by 6 bases, with 12 bases of the junction left unmatched. CDR3 length: 17 residues. Per germline, CDR1 SGDLS and CDR2 YYNGEE. In DNA form, the CDR3 reads TGTGCCAGCAGCGTAGGGCATAGAAACAGGGGGCTTTCTGAAGCTTTCTTT. Translation gives CASSVGHRNRGLSEAFF.

The chain combines TRBV5-1 with TRBJ1-5; 9 nucleotides align to TRBD1. Germline V gene data show CDR1 as SGHRS and CDR2 as YFSETQ. Trimming removed 4 bases from V and 0 bases from J; junction bases left unmatched: 5. The CDR3 has 16 amino acids. CDR3 DNA sequence: TGCGCCAGCAGCCTAGGGACAGGGTATAGCAATCAGCCCCAGCATTTT. Translated, it gives CASSLGTGYSNQPQHF.

The chain employs TRBV29-1 and TRBJ2-1; 9 bases line up with TRBD2. Trimming removed 4 bases from V and 5 bases from J; junction bases left unmatched: 6. Germline V gene data show CDR1 as SQVTM and CDR2 as ANQGSEA. This CDR3 region has 14 residues. The CDR3 here is CSVGSSGSHNEQFF. The DNA of the CDR3 is TGCAGCGTTGGAAGTAGCGGGAGCCACAATGAGCAGTTCTTC.

This rearrangement joins TRBV6-5 to TRBJ2-1; 12 bases line up with TRBD2. V lost 6 bases, J lost 6 bases, and 3 bases stayed unmatched. The CDR3 has 14 amino acids. Looked up from germline, CDR1 is MNHEY and CDR2 is SVGAGI. The CDR3 is CASRTSGSLNEQFF. CDR3 in DNA: TGTGCCAGCAGGACTAGCGGGAGCCTCAATGAGCAGTTCTTC.

This clone occurred once. V usage is TRBV21-1 and J usage is TRBJ1-1; the table's D call TRBD1 went unverified against the DNA. TRBV21-1 is labeled a pseudogene. The CDR3 consists of 16 residues. CDR3 sequence reads: CASSPEGQTMNTEAFF. The CDR3 nucleotides read TGTGCCAGCAGCCCCGAGGGACAAACTATGAACACTGAAGCTTTCTTT.

This clone was counted a single time. The chain combines TRBV2 with TRBJ1-1, with D uncertain. V shed 3 bases and J shed 6 bases, with 14 bases lying between them. Germline V gene data show CDR1 as SNHLY and CDR2 as FYNNEI. CDR3 length: 14 amino acids. The CDR3 DNA is TGTGCCAGCAGTGATGAGAAAAGGAGCTCTGAAGCTTTCTTT. Protein product: CASSDEKRSSEAFF.

The genes are TRBV5-4 and TRBJ2-7; 12 bases fit TRBD2. Losses at the gene ends were 4 bases for V and 5 bases for J; bases not matched to a gene: 10. Per the germline V gene, CDR1 is SGHNT and CDR2 is YYREEE (reference sequence). There are 16 residues in the CDR3. CDR3 DNA: TGTGCCAGCAGCCGGGGGCGACTAGCGGGAGTAGACGAGCAGTACTTC. It translates to CASSRGRLAGVDEQYF.

This rearrangement joins TRBV11-3 to TRBJ2-7; 7 nucleotides line up with TRBD1. Losses at the gene ends were 3 bases for V and 0 bases for J; bases not matched to a gene: 17. CDR1 is SGHNT and CDR2 is YENEEA in the germline V gene. The CDR3 length is 19 residues. Here the CDR3 reads CASSFFWAETGAASYEQYF. The CDR3 DNA follows: TGTGCCAGCAGCTTTTTTTGGGCGGAAACAGGGGCCGCCTCCTACGAGCAGTACTTC.

V and J are TRBV29-1 and TRBJ2-5; the D gene is possibly TRBD2 (5 bases). The CDR3 loop spans 13 amino acids. Trimming took 5 bases from V and 1 from J, leaving 11 bases between them. CDR1 and CDR2 from the germline V gene are SQVTM and ANQGSEA. The CDR3 coding sequence is TGCAGCGTTTCCGGGAACCGCCAAGAGACCCAGTACTTC. It is translated as CSVSGNRQETQYF.